This T cell receptor (beta chain) appears in the sequencing data of a study of beta chain features in type 1 diabetes. Remarks on this clone: Antigen: not known.

V lost 3 bases and J lost 3, with 17 bases in between. The CDR3 covers 16 residues. CDR1 is SGHDT and CDR2 is YYEEEE in the germline V gene. Every single donor gave one heparinised blood draw, and these averaged roughly 0.11 L. Stem cell-like memory, regulatory, central memory and naive CD4+ cells were sorted via CD45RO/CCR7/CD25/CD127/CD95/CD27. Points from the study as a whole: Among all four CD4+ subsets, Type 1 diabetes patients had TCRB CDR3s that were moderately but significantly shorter.

The isolated RNA, all of it, was reverse transcribed, so expressed TCRB transcripts were what got sequenced. The table came from immunoSEQ multiplex PCR; TCRdb's copy has only in-frame clones and leaves some out. This sample yields about 160,000 clones, of which 10% are seen a single time; 0.45% to 0.5% belongs to the top ten. Sequenced material: central memory CD4+ T cells from blood. The rearrangement links TRBV5-6 to TRBJ2-3; D is perhaps TRBD2 (6 bases). This sequence originates from a man aged 25-45 years with type 1 diabetes. This CDR3 is CASSSTAGSATDTQYF. CDR3 DNA sequence: TGTGCCAGCAGCTCCACTGCGGGGTCCGCGACAGATACGCAGTATTTT.